Presented here are 27 T cell receptor beta chains from one specimen sequenced in a study of blood T cell repertoires in COVID-19. Data came from immunoSEQ multiplex PCR; TCRdb stores just in-frame clones and leaves some out. This sample has some 140,000 clones, with around three quarters found just once. The sequencing input was peripheral blood. These receptors were obtained from a man aged 60-69 years with acute or convalescent COVID-19.

The rearrangement uses TRBV6-2 or TRBV6-3 and TRBJ1-2; tentative D call: TRBD1 (5 bases). Trimming left V 6 bases short and J 0 bases short, with 17 bases between. CDR1 is MNHEY, CDR2 SVGEGT, per germline. The CDR3 sequence is 16 residues long. CDR3 amino acids: CASSEATDRANYGYTF. Written as DNA, the CDR3 is TGTGCCAGCAGCGAAGCTACCGACAGAGCTAACTATGGCTACACCTTC.

V and J are TRBV19 and TRBJ2-7; D is uncertain. Germline V lookup: CDR1 LNHDA, CDR2 SQIVND (reference sequence). The germline V and J ends were trimmed by 9 bases and 0 bases, with 24 bases remaining between them. This CDR3 is built from 17 residues. CDR3 sequence reads: CASSQFAGSLSSYEQYF. The DNA of the CDR3 is TGTGCCAGCAGTCAATTCGCCGGGTCCTTAAGCTCCTACGAGCAGTACTTC.

The chain links TRBV5-6 to TRBJ2-2; weak D call: TRBD1 (6 bases). This CDR3 comprises 15 residues. V lost 4 bases to trimming and J lost 0 bases, with 10 bases between them. Germline assignment: CDR1 SGHDT and CDR2 YYEEEE. CDR3 nucleotides: TGTGCCAGCAGCCCGGACAGAACGAACACCGGGGAGCTGTTTTTT. This gives the protein CASSPDRTNTGELFF.

V usage is TRBV15 and J usage is TRBJ2-3; TRBD2 is a possible D gene (5 bases). V lost 1 base and J 4 bases, leaving 15 bases between the germline ends. Germline V CDR1 and CDR2: LNHNV, YYDKDF (reference sequence). This CDR3 contains 16 residues. The DNA for the CDR3 is TGTGCCACCAGCAGAGTGCGCGGAGCGGCGCCAGATACGCAGTATTTT. Protein sequence: CATSRVRGAAPDTQYF.

V usage is TRBV7-3 and J usage is TRBJ2-7, with TRBD1 matching over 8 bases. After removal of 1 base from V and 5 bases from J, the junction contained 10 bases not matched to a gene. CDR3 size: 16 residues. Germline assignment: CDR1 SGHTA and CDR2 FQGTGA. CDR3 loop: CASSLITPTGEDEQYF. CDR3 nucleotides: TGTGCCAGCAGCTTAATTACCCCGACAGGGGAGGACGAGCAGTACTTC.

The J gene is TRBJ2-3, the V gene TRBV5-1, with D possibly TRBD1 on 5 matching bases. V was shortened by 6 bases and J by 1 base, with 9 bases between the two germline ends. Germline lookup yields CDR1 SGHRS and CDR2 YFSETQ. The CDR3 covers 13 residues. CDR3 in amino acids: CASTLTGTDTQYF. CDR3 DNA sequence: TGCGCCAGCACCCTGACAGGCACAGATACGCAGTATTTT.

The CDR3 DNA follows: TGTGCCAGCAGCGGGACAGGGGGTCAGCCCCAGCATTTT. This encodes CASSGTGGQPQHF. This rearrangement joins TRBV6-5 to TRBJ1-5; 11 bases are a match to TRBD1. The CDR3 sequence is 13 residues long. The ends lost 6 bases at V and 6 bases at J; junction bases unmatched: 1. In germline, CDR1 is MNHEY, CDR2 SVGAGI.

This clone was observed a handful of times. The V call is TRBV3-1 (or the pseudogene TRBV3-2), the J call TRBJ2-2; TRBD1 matches 7 bases. Trimming cost V 2 bases and J 5 bases; bases outside gene matches: 8. The CDR3 sequence is 16 residues long. Germline V CDR1 and CDR2: LGHDT, YNNKEL (reference sequence). The CDR3 sequence is CASSQLATGTTGELFF. The CDR3, as DNA: TGTGCCAGCAGCCAATTAGCGACAGGGACGACCGGGGAGCTGTTTTTT.

The chain has TRBV20-1 and TRBJ2-7, with 8 bases that match TRBD1. This CDR3 contains 17 residues. V lost 3 bases, J lost 0 bases, and 13 bases stayed unmatched. Germline V CDR1 and CDR2: DFQATT, SNEGSKA (reference sequence). In DNA form, the CDR3 reads TGCAGTGCTAGTCCCGGGACAGGTTGGCGGAGCTCCTACGAGCAGTACTTC. It yields the protein CSASPGTGWRSSYEQYF.

This clone appeared a single time. The V call is TRBV7-2, the J call TRBJ2-3; 10 bases are shared with TRBD2. Per germline, CDR1 SGHTA and CDR2 FQGNSA. Germline trimming cut 7 bases from V and 2 bases from J; bases unmatched to any gene: 9. The CDR3 has 16 residues. The CDR3 bases are TGTGCCAGCACTGTAGATAGCGGGAGGCCCACAGATACGCAGTATTTT. It is translated as CASTVDSGRPTDTQYF.

V and J are TRBV5-1 and TRBJ2-7; 7 nucleotides match TRBD1. Germline V gene lookup returns CDR1 SGHRS and CDR2 YFSETQ. Unmatched junction bases numbered 6, after V lost 2 bases and J lost 1 base. The CDR3 runs to 15 residues. The CDR3: CASSLSGGRSYEQYF. In DNA form, the CDR3 reads TGCGCCAGCAGCTTATCAGGGGGAAGGTCCTACGAGCAGTACTTC.

The rearrangement joins TRBV7-9 to TRBJ2-5; TRBD2 might be the D (6 bases). Germline V gene data show CDR1 as SEHNR and CDR2 as FQNEAQ (reference sequence). Trimming stripped 0 bases from V and 5 bases from J, with 10 bases between. CDR3 length: 14 amino acids. The CDR3 nucleotides read TGTGCCAGCAGCTTAGCGCGGCGGGGTGAGACCCAGTACTTC. This codes for CASSLARRGETQYF.

The chain joins TRBV11-2 to TRBJ2-5; D is possibly TRBD1 (6 bases). Deletions cut 6 bases from V and 3 bases from J, with 8 bases between. The CDR3 is 12 amino acids. The germline V gene encodes CDR1 SGHAT and CDR2 FQNNGV. CDR3: CASRKGEETQYF. DNA of the CDR3: TGTGCCAGCAGAAAGGGGGAAGAGACCCAGTACTTC.

V gene TRBV30 combines with J gene TRBJ1-3; D may be TRBD1 (5 bases). V lost 2 bases and J 0 bases, leaving 11 bases between the germline ends. The V gene's germline CDR1 is GTSNPN and CDR2 SVGIG (reference sequence). The CDR3 runs 15 residues. The CDR3 region has the DNA TGTGCCTGGAGTCCCGACAGCTACTCTGGAAACACCATATATTTT. Amino acids: CAWSPDSYSGNTIYF.

This chain joins TRBV29-1 and TRBJ1-6; D is ambiguous. The germline V and J ends were trimmed by 3 bases and 8 bases, with 11 bases remaining between them. Germline assignment: CDR1 SQVTM and CDR2 ANQGSEA. CDR3 size: 13 residues. CDR3 loop: CSVEVNRDSPLHF. The CDR3 DNA reads TGCAGCGTTGAGGTTAACCGGGATTCACCCCTCCACTTT.

Notes on this clone: Different DNA sequences within this sample yield the same CDR3. The chain links TRBV3-1 (or the pseudogene TRBV3-2) to TRBJ2-5, with 8 bases lining up with TRBD2. Germline CDR1 reads LGHDT; CDR2 reads YNNKEL (reference sequence). The J segment lost 4 bases and the V segment lost 4 bases, leaving 2 bases of the junction unmatched. The CDR3 contains 13 residues. CDR3 residues: CASSPLAGETQYF. CDR3 nucleotides: TGTGCCAGCAGCCCCCTAGCGGGAGAGACCCAGTACTTC.

This clone has only one observation. This chain links TRBV5-5 with TRBJ1-6, with D possibly matching TRBD1 (6 bases). This CDR3 has 16 amino acids. The V end lost 1 base, the J end lost 7 bases, and 15 bases lay between the germline ends. Germline V gene sequence: CDR1 SGHKS, CDR2 YYEKEE (reference sequence). The CDR3 nucleotides are TGTGCCAGCAGCTTGATGCAGGGGCTGCAAAATTCACCCCTCCACTTT. Its translation is CASSLMQGLQNSPLHF.

This chain links TRBV7-2 with TRBJ1-6; D is uncertain. Trimming stripped 6 bases from V and 5 bases from J, with 5 bases between. The CDR3 is 12 amino acids. The germline gives CDR1 SGHTA, CDR2 FQGNSA. The CDR3 DNA reads TGTGCCAGCAGATTCAATAATTCACCCCTCCACTTT. This sequence encodes CASRFNNSPLHF.

This clone has just a few counts. The V and J genes are TRBV7-2 and TRBJ1-6, with a possible D match to TRBD1 (5 bases). The V gene lost 1 base and the J gene lost 10 bases, with 14 bases spanning the gap. CDR3 length: 15 amino acids. Germline CDR1 SGHTA, CDR2 FQGNSA. The chain's CDR3 is CASSLEGQGTSPLHF. As DNA, the CDR3 is TGTGCCAGCAGCTTAGAGGGGCAGGGCACCTCACCCCTCCACTTT.

The chain employs TRBV28 and TRBJ1-2, with a tentative D call TRBD1 (6 bases). Trimming took 6 bases from V and 8 from J, leaving 22 bases between them. Germline lookup yields CDR1 MDHEN and CDR2 SYDVKM. This CDR3 comprises 15 residues. This chain's CDR3 is CASRPIRGFSGGYTF. The CDR3 DNA follows: TGTGCCAGCAGACCCATCAGGGGTTTTTCAGGGGGCTACACCTTC.

DNA for the CDR3: TGTGCCAGCAGCCACCCGCGGGGAGGAGGTGGAGAGACCCAGTACTTC. It encodes CASSHPRGGGGETQYF. The chain links TRBV14 to TRBJ2-5; the D gene is possibly TRBD2 (6 bases). The CDR3 runs 16 residues. Deletions cut 3 bases from V and 4 bases from J, with 18 bases between. Germline loops: CDR1 SGHDN, CDR2 FVKESK.

The chain carries TRBV28 and TRBJ2-1; 7 bases agree with TRBD1. Germline V CDR1 and CDR2: MDHEN, SYDVKM. The CDR3 consists of 15 residues. J gave up 4 bases and V 5 bases, and 8 bases lay outside the gene matches. In nucleotides, the CDR3 is TGTGCCAGCAGTACGACAGGGAGAACTTACAATGAGCAGTTCTTC. Protein sequence: CASSTTGRTYNEQFF.

The gene calls are TRBV5-1 and TRBJ2-2; D possibly corresponds to TRBD1 (5 bases). Germline lookup yields CDR1 SGHRS and CDR2 YFSETQ. CDR3 size: 14 residues. V lost 2 bases to trimming and J lost 5 bases, with 10 bases between them. The CDR3 region has the DNA TGCGCCAGCAGCTTACAGGCCGTGACCGGGGAGCTGTTTTTT. Protein: CASSLQAVTGELFF. Drawing the rest from reference TRBV5-1 and TRBJ2-2, the complete variable domain is KAGVTQTPRYLIKTRGQQVTLSCSPISGHRSVSWYQQTPGQGLQFLFEYFSETQRNKGNFPGRFSGRQFSNSRSEMNVSTLELGDSALYLCASSLQAVTGELFFGEGSRLTVL.

This clone has a count of ten or more. The genes are TRBV28 and TRBJ1-6; 8 bases match TRBD1. V lost 6 bases, J lost 9 bases, and 7 bases stayed unmatched. There are 14 residues in the CDR3. Germline loops: CDR1 MDHEN, CDR2 SYDVKM. CDR3 sequence (DNA): TGTGCCAGCAGCGCCGGGACAGGCAGTTCACCCCTCCACTTT. Translation: CASSAGTGSSPLHF.

The chain is built from TRBV9 and TRBJ2-1, with D possibly matching TRBD1 (5 bases). In germline, CDR1 is SGDLS, CDR2 YYNGEE. Trimming removed 0 bases at V and 0 bases at J, with 7 bases between. The CDR3 spans 15 residues. CDR3: CASSVDGASYNEQFF. In DNA, the CDR3 is TGTGCCAGCAGCGTAGATGGGGCCTCCTACAATGAGCAGTTCTTC.

This clone is a singleton in its sample. The V and J genes are TRBV6-2 or TRBV6-3 and TRBJ2-2, with 7 bases lining up with TRBD2. The CDR3 totals 15 residues. Germline lookup yields CDR1 MNHEY and CDR2 SVGEGT. The ends lost 5 bases at V and 5 bases at J; junction bases unmatched: 8. The CDR3 reads CASSRGGSGTGELFF. In DNA, the CDR3 is TGTGCCAGCAGTCGAGGCGGGAGTGGTACCGGGGAGCTGTTTTTT.

The rearrangement links TRBV24-1 to TRBJ2-2, with a possible D match to TRBD2 (6 bases). Trimming stripped 9 bases from V and 6 bases from J, with 19 bases between. The germline gives CDR1 KGHDR, CDR2 SFDVKD. The CDR3 is made up of 15 amino acids. CDR3 in DNA: TGTGCCACCCGGGGAGGTGTAGGGTTGTCCGGGGAGCTGTTTTTT. Translated, it gives CATRGGVGLSGELFF.